These 17 T cell receptor beta chains originate from one sample sequenced in a study of T cell responses to AZD1222 COVID-19 vaccine. The data were produced by immunoSEQ multiplex PCR, yet TCRdb's version contains in-frame clones alone and is incomplete. Altogether about 110,000 clones are present, roughly 84% being singletons, with the ten largest covering about 9.5%. The sample in question was peripheral blood, obtained on day 0 of AZD1222 vaccination. The receptors stem from an adult in good health.

This chain links TRBV11-1 with TRBJ2-7, with 9 bases fitting TRBD1. This CDR3 is built from 15 residues. Germline CDR1 and CDR2: SGHAT and FQDESV (reference sequence). The V and J ends lost 5 bases and 0 bases, in that order; junction bases with no gene match: 5. The CDR3 region is CASSPDRGPSYEQYF. The CDR3 bases are TGTGCCAGCAGCCCGGACAGGGGACCCTCCTACGAGCAGTACTTC.

This clone came up once. J is TRBJ2-1 and V is TRBV19; D possibly corresponds to TRBD1 (5 bases). CDR1 and CDR2 (germline): LNHDA, SQIVND (reference sequence). V gave up 3 bases and J gave up 6 bases, with 12 bases separating them. The CDR3 is 14 amino acids. As DNA, the CDR3 is TGTGCCAGTAGTATGGTTGGCAGGGCCAATGAGCAGTTCTTC. Translating it yields CASSMVGRANEQFF.

The gene calls are TRBV12-3 or TRBV12-4 and TRBJ1-2; a weak D match, TRBD1 (5 bases). Trimming cost V 6 bases and J 4 bases, with 12 bases left between them. This CDR3 has 13 residues. The CDR3 sequence is CASRRDRAYGYTF. CDR3 in DNA: TGTGCCAGCAGGCGAGACAGAGCCTATGGCTACACCTTC.

The chain employs TRBV5-5 and TRBJ2-1, with D perhaps matching TRBD2 (6 bases). CDR3 size: 16 residues. The V end lost 4 bases, the J end lost 2 bases, and 16 bases lay between the germline ends. Per germline, CDR1 SGHKS and CDR2 YYEKEE (reference sequence). In DNA, the CDR3 is TGTGCCAGCAGCCACTACTCCGGGACTGCCTACAATGAGCAGTTCTTC. Translated, it gives CASSHYSGTAYNEQFF. Full variable domain (remainder filled in from reference TRBV5-5 and TRBJ2-1): DAGVTQSPTHLIKTRGQQVTLRCSPISGHKSVSWYQQVLGQGPQFIFQYYEKEERGRGNFPDRFSARQFPNYSSELNVNALLLGDSALYLCASSHYSGTAYNEQFFGPGTRLTVL.

The chain is built from TRBV28 and TRBJ1-2; maybe TRBD1 (5 bases). The germline V gene has CDR1 MDHEN and CDR2 SYDVKM. This CDR3 is 15 amino acids long. V gave up 5 bases and J gave up 7 bases, with 20 bases separating them. The CDR3 spells CASSLTGEPNPGYTF. Here the CDR3 DNA reads TGTGCCAGCAGTCTAACAGGTGAACCGAACCCTGGCTACACCTTC.

The V gene is TRBV18, the J gene TRBJ1-3; D not resolved. With 0 bases removed from V and 0 bases from J, the gap between germline ends came to 15 bases. The CDR3 totals 18 residues. The germline V gene encodes CDR1 KGHSH and CDR2 LQKENI. CDR3 region: CASSPPGMALSSGNTIYF. CDR3 bases: TGTGCCAGCTCACCACCGGGTATGGCTCTGAGCTCTGGAAACACCATATATTTT.

V gene TRBV5-1 combines with J gene TRBJ1-1, with 8 bases matching TRBD1. The CDR3 is made up of 13 amino acids. Germline V gene sequence: CDR1 SGHRS, CDR2 YFSETQ. V shed 4 bases and J 5 bases; nucleotides not matched to a gene: 4. The CDR3 spells CASSAQGGTEAFF. CDR3 in DNA: TGCGCCAGCAGCGCACAGGGGGGGACTGAAGCTTTCTTT. Filled out from reference TRBV5-1 and TRBJ1-1, the complete variable domain reads KAGVTQTPRYLIKTRGQQVTLSCSPISGHRSVSWYQQTPGQGLQFLFEYFSETQRNKGNFPGRFSGRQFSNSRSEMNVSTLELGDSALYLCASSAQGGTEAFFGQGTRLTVV.

The DNA of the CDR3 is TGTGCCAGCAGCTCCAACAATCAGCCCCAGCATTTT. As protein: CASSSNNQPQHF. The rearrangement joins TRBV7-2 to TRBJ1-5, with D uncertain. V was clipped by 4 bases and J by 3 bases, with 4 bases between them. Germline lookup yields CDR1 SGHTA and CDR2 FQGNSA. The CDR3 is 12 amino acids.

The rearrangement uses TRBV4-1 and TRBJ2-5; D is uncertain. Germline loops: CDR1 MGHRA, CDR2 YSYEKL. V lost 4 bases to trimming and J lost 0 bases, with 6 bases between them. There are 13 residues in the CDR3. This CDR3 is CASSPPYQETQYF. The CDR3 DNA reads as TGCGCCAGCAGCCCTCCCTACCAAGAGACCCAGTACTTC.

The V gene is TRBV4-2, the J gene TRBJ1-5, with unresolved D. V lost 0 bases, J lost 0 bases, and 15 bases lay in between. In germline, CDR1 is LGHNA, CDR2 YNFKEQ. The CDR3 consists of 18 residues. The CDR3 nucleotides are TGTGCCAGCAGCCAAGATCTAGGCGTCAGTATTAGCAATCAGCCCCAGCATTTT. Amino acids: CASSQDLGVSISNQPQHF.

The chain couples TRBV7-9 to TRBJ2-5, with 7 bases lining up with TRBD1. V dropped 3 bases and J dropped 4; count of bases not matched to a gene: 5. There are 14 residues in the CDR3. CDR1 and CDR2 (germline): SEHNR, FQNEAQ (reference sequence). The DNA of the CDR3 is TGTGCCAGCAGCTTTACAGGGGATCGAGAGACCCAGTACTTC. Its protein is CASSFTGDRETQYF.

This chain joins TRBV7-2 and TRBJ2-5; no definite D call. Trimming removed 5 bases from V and 5 bases from J, with 6 bases in between. The CDR3 runs to 11 residues. The V gene's germline CDR1 is SGHTA and CDR2 FQGNSA. CDR3: CASSPRETQYF. CDR3 DNA: TGTGCCAGCAGCCCTCGGGAGACCCAGTACTTC.

V gene TRBV18 combines with J gene TRBJ1-4; D unresolved. The CDR3 extends over 14 amino acids. The germline V gene encodes CDR1 KGHSH and CDR2 LQKENI. Trimming cost V 6 bases and J 3 bases, with 11 bases left between them. In DNA, the CDR3 is TGTGCCAGCTCCCCCGGTACAGCTAATGAAAAACTGTTTTTT. This codes for CASSPGTANEKLFF.

The chain couples TRBV7-6 to TRBJ2-1; TRBD2 is a possible D gene (5 bases). This CDR3 has 16 residues. The ends were cut back, 1 base at V and 2 bases at J, with 12 bases in the middle. In germline, CDR1 is SGHVS, CDR2 FNYEAQ. Written as DNA, the CDR3 is TGTGCCAGCAGCTTAGGGTGGGAGCCCCCCTACAATGAGCAGTTCTTC. It encodes CASSLGWEPPYNEQFF.

The V and J genes are TRBV6-7 and TRBJ2-7, with 7 positions matching TRBD1. TRBV6-7 is an ORF; its function is uncertain. V was clipped by 0 bases and J by 6 bases; unmatched bases: 5. The CDR3 is made up of 14 amino acids. CDR3 nucleotides: TGTGCCAGCAGTTACTCAACAGGGGAAGGCGAGCAGTACTTC. Amino acids: CASSYSTGEGEQYF.

V gene TRBV19 combines with J gene TRBJ1-5; D is unclear. The germline V gene has CDR1 LNHDA and CDR2 SQIVND (reference sequence). V lost 5 bases to trimming and J lost 2 bases, with 7 bases between them. This CDR3 has 13 residues. CDR3 sequence: CASSFQGNQPQHF. CDR3 DNA sequence: TGTGCCAGTAGTTTCCAGGGCAATCAGCCCCAGCATTTT.

In this sample, this clone turned up a few times. This chain joins TRBV7-8 and TRBJ1-3; D is undetermined. CDR3 length: 14 residues. The ends were cut back, 1 base at V and 4 bases at J, with 8 bases in the middle. In germline, CDR1 is SGHVS, CDR2 FQNEAQ. CDR3: CASSLGGLGNTIYF. In DNA, the CDR3 is TGTGCCAGCAGCTTAGGTGGGCTCGGAAACACCATATATTTT. Full variable domain (outside the CDR3, taken from reference TRBV7-8 and TRBJ1-3): GAGVSQSPRYKVAKRGQDVALRCDPISGHVSLFWYQQALGQGPEFLTYFQNEAQLDKSGLPSDRFFAERPEGSVSTLKIQRTQQEDSAVYLCASSLGGLGNTIYFGEGSWLTVV.